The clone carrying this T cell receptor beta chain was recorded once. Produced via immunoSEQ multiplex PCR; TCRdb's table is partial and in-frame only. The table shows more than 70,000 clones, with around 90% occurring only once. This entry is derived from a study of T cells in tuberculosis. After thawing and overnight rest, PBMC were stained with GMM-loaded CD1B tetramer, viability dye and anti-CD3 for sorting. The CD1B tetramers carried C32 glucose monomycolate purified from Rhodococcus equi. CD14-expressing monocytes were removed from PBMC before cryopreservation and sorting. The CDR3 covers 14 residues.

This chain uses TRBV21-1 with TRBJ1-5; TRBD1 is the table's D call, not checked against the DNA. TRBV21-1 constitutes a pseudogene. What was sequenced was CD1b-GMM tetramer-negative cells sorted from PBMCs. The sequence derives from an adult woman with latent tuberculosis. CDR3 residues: CASSTQGRNQPQHF. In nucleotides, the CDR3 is TGTGCCAGCAGCACACAGGGTCGCAATCAGCCCCAGCATTTT.